What follows are 7 T cell receptor beta chains derived from one specimen sequenced in a study of cytotoxic CD8 clonotypes in ibrutinib-treated CLL. Using immunoSEQ multiplex PCR, the repertoire was profiled, and TCRdb retains in-frame clones only, with some absent. The sample includes approximately 47,000 clones, roughly three fifths of them seen just once. Specimen: PBMCs, collected after 24 months of ibrutinib treatment. Every receptor here comes from a human donor with chronic lymphocytic leukemia.

Details on this clone: Other DNA sequences from this sample encode an identical CDR3 as well. The chain uses TRBV6-6 and TRBJ2-1, with a possible D match to TRBD1 (5 bases). CDR3 length equals 15 residues. CDR1 is MNHNY and CDR2 is SVGAGI in the germline V gene (reference sequence). The V end lost 2 bases, the J end lost 3 bases, and 11 bases lay between the germline ends. The CDR3 bases are TGTGCCAGCAGTTACGGTCAGGGTGGCTACAATGAGCAGTTCTTC. Translating it yields CASSYGQGGYNEQFF.

CDR3: CASSVVGTDYGYTF. CDR3 in DNA: TGTGCCAGCAGCGTAGTTGGGACCGACTATGGCTACACCTTC. The chain has TRBV9 and TRBJ1-2, with D maybe TRBD1 (5 bases). Germline V lookup: CDR1 SGDLS, CDR2 YYNGEE. The V end was cut by 0 bases, the J end by 3 bases, with 9 bases between. The CDR3 length is 14 residues.

This clone has more than one count but fewer than ten. V and J are TRBV6-4 and TRBJ2-1; a possible D gene is TRBD1 (6 bases). The CDR3 length is 15 residues. The V end lost 6 bases, the J end lost 10 bases, and 22 bases lay between the germline ends. Germline assignment: CDR1 MRHNA and CDR2 SNTAGT. CDR3 DNA: TGTGCCAGCAGCGCAGGGGCTGGGGGTCTTCAGGAGCAGTTCTTC. It translates to CASSAGAGGLQEQFF.

The chain uses TRBV19 and TRBJ2-3; the match to TRBD2 covers 7 bases. The CDR3 runs to 12 residues. The V gene end was trimmed by 6 bases and the J gene end by 10 bases; junction bases not matched to a gene: 7. From germline, CDR1 is LNHDA and CDR2 SQIVND (reference sequence). The CDR3 reads CASRTTGRAQYF. The CDR3 region has the DNA TGTGCCAGTAGAACAACGGGGAGGGCGCAGTATTTT.

This clone was seen a few times. The chain couples TRBV5-6 to TRBJ1-2, with D possibly being TRBD1 (6 bases). Germline-derived CDR1 and CDR2 are SGHDT and YYEEEE. The CDR3 sequence is 12 residues long. The germline V and J ends were trimmed by 1 base and 14 bases, with 15 bases remaining between them. In nucleotides, the CDR3 is TGTGCCAGCAGCTTGTTGACAGGCCGAGGAACCTTC. Protein product: CASSLLTGRGTF.

The rearrangement links TRBV9 to TRBJ2-5; D tentatively fits TRBD1 or TRBD2 (7 bases each). The germline V gene encodes CDR1 SGDLS and CDR2 YYNGEE. This CDR3 spans 15 amino acids. V was cut by 4 bases and J by 5 bases, with 18 bases left in between. CDR3 amino acids: CASSLEAGGGETQYF. The CDR3 DNA reads TGTGCCAGCAGCTTAGAGGCAGGGGGAGGGGAGACCCAGTACTTC.

The V gene is TRBV15, the J gene TRBJ1-5; 12 nucleotides align to TRBD1. Losses at the gene ends were 5 bases for V and 7 bases for J; bases not matched to a gene: 9. Germline V lookup: CDR1 LNHNV, CDR2 YYDKDF (reference sequence). The CDR3 has 16 residues. CDR3 protein: CATSGAGQGAEQPQHF. CDR3 bases: TGTGCCACCAGCGGAGCGGGACAGGGGGCTGAACAGCCCCAGCATTTT.